This T cell receptor beta chain was identified in a study of vaccination effects on CD4 cells after COVID-19. Across the study: Participants were vaccinated with two doses of either the BNT162b2 or mRNA-1273 vaccine. Whole-study results and caveats: Only 1 of 255 vaccine-induced clones from healthy vaccinees cross-reacted with common cold coronaviruses.

Only in-frame clones appear in the TCRdb table, and some are missing; sequencing was by immunoSEQ multiplex PCR. The data contain 71,000 or so clones, approximately 79% of them singletons. This clone was recorded a few times. The target antigen is unknown. The CDR3 covers 13 residues. The V gene's germline CDR1 is LGHNA and CDR2 YSLEER. The V gene lost 0 bases and the J gene lost 9 bases, with 6 bases spanning the gap. In the ViraFEST assay, antigen-specific CD4+ clonotypes were identified by expansion after peptide-pool stimulation. After roughly ten days in culture, the CD4+ T cells were isolated. Nucleocapsid antibodies were negative in the vaccine recipients, who had never had SARS-CoV-2 infection. It was with about 10 IU/ml IL-2 and around 10 ug/ml peptides that a few million PBMC per well were cultured.

Here the sequenced sample was CD4+ T cells from PBMCs cultured with HCoV-OC43 spike peptides, taken before COVID-19 vaccination. Subset defined: HCoV-OC43 spike overlapping peptide pool stimulation. This chain connects TRBV4-3 to TRBJ1-6; D is undetermined. The clonotype was recovered from a human donor who received a COVID-19 vaccine. The CDR3, as DNA: TGCGCCAGCAGCCAAGATGATACTTCACCCCTCCACTTT. This gives the protein CASSQDDTSPLHF.